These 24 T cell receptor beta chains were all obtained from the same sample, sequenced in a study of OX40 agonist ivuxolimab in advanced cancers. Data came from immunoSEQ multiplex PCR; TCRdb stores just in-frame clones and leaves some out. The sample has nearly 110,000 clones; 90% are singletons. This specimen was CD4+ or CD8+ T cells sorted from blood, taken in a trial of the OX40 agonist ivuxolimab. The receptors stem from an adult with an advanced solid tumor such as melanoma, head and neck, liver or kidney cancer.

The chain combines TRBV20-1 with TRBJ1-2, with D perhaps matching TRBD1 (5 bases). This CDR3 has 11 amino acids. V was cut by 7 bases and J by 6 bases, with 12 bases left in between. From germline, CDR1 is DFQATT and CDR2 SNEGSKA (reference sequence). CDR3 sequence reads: CSVRWGHGYTF. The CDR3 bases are TGCAGTGTTCGGTGGGGCCATGGCTACACCTTC.

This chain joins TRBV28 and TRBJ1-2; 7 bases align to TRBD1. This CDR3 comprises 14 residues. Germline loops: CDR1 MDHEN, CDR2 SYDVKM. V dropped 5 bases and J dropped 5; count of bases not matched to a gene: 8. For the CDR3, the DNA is TGTGCCAGCAGTCAGGGGGAGAGTCTATATGGCTACACCTTC. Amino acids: CASSQGESLYGYTF.

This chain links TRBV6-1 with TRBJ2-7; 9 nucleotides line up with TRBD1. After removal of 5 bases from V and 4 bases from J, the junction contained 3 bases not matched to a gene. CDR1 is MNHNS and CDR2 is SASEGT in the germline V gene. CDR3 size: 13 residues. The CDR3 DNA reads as TGTGCCAGCAGTTTGGACAGGGGATACGAGCAGTACTTC. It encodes CASSLDRGYEQYF.

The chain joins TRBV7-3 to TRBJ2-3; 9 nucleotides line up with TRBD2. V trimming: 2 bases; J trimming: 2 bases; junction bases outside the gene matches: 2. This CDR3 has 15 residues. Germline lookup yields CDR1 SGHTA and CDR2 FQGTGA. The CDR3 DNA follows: TGTGCCAGCAGCTTATTGGGACTAGCCACAGATACGCAGTATTTT. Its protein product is CASSLLGLATDTQYF.

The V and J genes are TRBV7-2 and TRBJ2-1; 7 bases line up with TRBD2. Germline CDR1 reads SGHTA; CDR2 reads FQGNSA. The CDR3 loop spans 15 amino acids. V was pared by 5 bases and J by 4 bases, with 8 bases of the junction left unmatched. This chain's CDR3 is CASSRGRAGYNEQFF. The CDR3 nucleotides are TGTGCCAGCAGCCGGGGGAGGGCCGGATACAATGAGCAGTTCTTC.

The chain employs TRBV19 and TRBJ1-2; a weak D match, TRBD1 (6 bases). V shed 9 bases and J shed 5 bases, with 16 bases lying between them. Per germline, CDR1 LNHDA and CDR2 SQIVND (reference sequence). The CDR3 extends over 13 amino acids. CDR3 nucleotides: TGTGCCAGCCAAACCGCAGGGGTGTATGGCTACACCTTC. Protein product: CASQTAGVYGYTF.

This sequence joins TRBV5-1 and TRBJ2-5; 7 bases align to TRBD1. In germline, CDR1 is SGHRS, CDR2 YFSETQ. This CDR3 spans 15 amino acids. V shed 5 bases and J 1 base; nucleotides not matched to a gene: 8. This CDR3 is CASRLWGQTQETQYF. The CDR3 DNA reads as TGCGCCAGCAGATTGTGGGGACAGACCCAAGAGACCCAGTACTTC.

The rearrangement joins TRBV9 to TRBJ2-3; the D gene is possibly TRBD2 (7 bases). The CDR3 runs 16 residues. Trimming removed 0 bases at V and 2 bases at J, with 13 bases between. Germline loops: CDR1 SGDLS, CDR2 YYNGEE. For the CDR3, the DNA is TGTGCCAGCAGCGTAGGGGGGCGGGAGTTCACAGATACGCAGTATTTT. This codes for CASSVGGREFTDTQYF.

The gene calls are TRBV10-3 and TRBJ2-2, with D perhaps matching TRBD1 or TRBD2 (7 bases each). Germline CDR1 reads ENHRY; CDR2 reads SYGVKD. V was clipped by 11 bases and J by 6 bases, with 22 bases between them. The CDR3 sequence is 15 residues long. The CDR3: CASRAGGGQSGELFF. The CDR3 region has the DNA TGTGCCTCCCGGGCAGGGGGGGGGCAGTCCGGGGAGCTGTTTTTT.

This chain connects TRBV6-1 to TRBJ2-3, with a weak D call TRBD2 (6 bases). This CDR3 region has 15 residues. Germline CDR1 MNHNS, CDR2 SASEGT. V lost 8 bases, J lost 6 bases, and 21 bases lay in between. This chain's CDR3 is CASGTPEGSGDTQYF. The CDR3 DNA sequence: TGTGCCAGCGGTACCCCGGAGGGGTCCGGGGATACGCAGTATTTT.

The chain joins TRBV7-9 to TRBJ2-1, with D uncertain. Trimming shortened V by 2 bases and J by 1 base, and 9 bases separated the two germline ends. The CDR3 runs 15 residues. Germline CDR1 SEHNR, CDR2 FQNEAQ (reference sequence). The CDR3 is CASSLITFSYNEQFF. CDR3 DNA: TGTGCCAGCAGCTTAATCACATTTTCCTACAATGAGCAGTTCTTC. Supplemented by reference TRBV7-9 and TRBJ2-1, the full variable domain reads DTGVSQNPRHKITKRGQNVTFRCDPISEHNRLYWYRQTLGQGPEFLTYFQNEAQLEKSRLLSDRFSAERPKGSFSTLEIQRTEQGDSAMYLCASSLITFSYNEQFFGPGTRLTVL.

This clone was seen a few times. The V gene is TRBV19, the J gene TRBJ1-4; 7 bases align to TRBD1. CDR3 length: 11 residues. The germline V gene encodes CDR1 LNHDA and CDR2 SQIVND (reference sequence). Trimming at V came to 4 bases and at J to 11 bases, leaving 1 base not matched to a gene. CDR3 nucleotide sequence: TGTGCCAGTAGTAGGGGACAGAAACTGTTTTTT. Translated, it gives CASSRGQKLFF. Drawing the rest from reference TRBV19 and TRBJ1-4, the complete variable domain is DGGITQSPKYLFRKEGQNVTLSCEQNLNHDAMYWYRQDPGQGLRLIYYSQIVNDFQKGDIAEGYSVSREKKESFPLTVTSAQKNPTAFYLCASSRGQKLFFGSGTQLSVL.

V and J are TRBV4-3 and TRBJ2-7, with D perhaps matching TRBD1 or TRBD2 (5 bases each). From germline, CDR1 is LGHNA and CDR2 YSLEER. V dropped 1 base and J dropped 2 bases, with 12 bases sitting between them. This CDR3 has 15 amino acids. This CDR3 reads CASSQAIVGPYEQYF. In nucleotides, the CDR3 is TGCGCCAGCAGCCAAGCGATAGTGGGACCCTACGAGCAGTACTTC.

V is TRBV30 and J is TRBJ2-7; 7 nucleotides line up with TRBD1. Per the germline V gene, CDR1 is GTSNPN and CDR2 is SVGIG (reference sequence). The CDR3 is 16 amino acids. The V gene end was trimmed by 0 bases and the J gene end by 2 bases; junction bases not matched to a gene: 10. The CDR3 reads CAWSVKGAGGPYEQYF. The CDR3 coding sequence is TGTGCCTGGAGTGTAAAGGGGGCAGGGGGTCCCTACGAGCAGTACTTC.

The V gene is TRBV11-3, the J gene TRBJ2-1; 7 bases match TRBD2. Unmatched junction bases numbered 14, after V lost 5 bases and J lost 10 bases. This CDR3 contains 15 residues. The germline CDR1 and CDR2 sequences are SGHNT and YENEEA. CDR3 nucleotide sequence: TGTGCCAGCAGCCCCTTAGCGGGCGGGCTGAGCGAGCAGTTCTTC. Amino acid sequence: CASSPLAGGLSEQFF.

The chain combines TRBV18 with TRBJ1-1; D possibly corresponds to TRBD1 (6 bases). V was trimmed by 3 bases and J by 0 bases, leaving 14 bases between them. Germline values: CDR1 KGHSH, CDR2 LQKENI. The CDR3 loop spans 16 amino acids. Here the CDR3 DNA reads TGTGCCAGCTCACCCCAGGGGCTCTACATGAACACTGAAGCTTTCTTT. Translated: CASSPQGLYMNTEAFF.

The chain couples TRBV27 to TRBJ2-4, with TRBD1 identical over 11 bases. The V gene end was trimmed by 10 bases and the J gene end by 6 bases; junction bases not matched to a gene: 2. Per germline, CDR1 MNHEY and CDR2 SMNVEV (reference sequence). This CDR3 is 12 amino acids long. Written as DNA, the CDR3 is TGTGCCATGGACAGGGGGCTAAACATTCAGTACTTC. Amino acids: CAMDRGLNIQYF.

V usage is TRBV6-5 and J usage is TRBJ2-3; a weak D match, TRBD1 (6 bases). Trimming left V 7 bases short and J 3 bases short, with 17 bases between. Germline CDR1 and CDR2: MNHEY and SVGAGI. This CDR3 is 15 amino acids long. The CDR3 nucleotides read TGTGCCAGCACTCACAGGGTCAAGGGGACAGATACGCAGTATTTT. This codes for CASTHRVKGTDTQYF.

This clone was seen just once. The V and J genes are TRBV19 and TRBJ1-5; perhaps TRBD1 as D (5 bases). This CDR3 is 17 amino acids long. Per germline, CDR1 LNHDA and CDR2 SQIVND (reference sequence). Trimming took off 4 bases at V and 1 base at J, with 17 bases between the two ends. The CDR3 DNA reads TGTGCCAGTAGTAAAGCTGCGGGGCCCTCCAGCAATCAGCCCCAGCATTTT. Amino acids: CASSKAAGPSSNQPQHF.

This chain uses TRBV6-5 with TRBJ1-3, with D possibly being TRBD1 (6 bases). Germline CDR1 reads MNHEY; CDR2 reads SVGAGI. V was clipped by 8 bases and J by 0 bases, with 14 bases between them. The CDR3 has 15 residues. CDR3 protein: CASFPTGASGNTIYF. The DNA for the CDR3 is TGTGCCAGCTTCCCGACAGGTGCCTCTGGAAACACCATATATTTT.

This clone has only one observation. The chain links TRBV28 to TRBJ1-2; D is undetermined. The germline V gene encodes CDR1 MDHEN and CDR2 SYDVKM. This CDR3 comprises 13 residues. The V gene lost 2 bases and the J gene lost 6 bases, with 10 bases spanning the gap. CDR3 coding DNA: TGTGCCAGCAGTTTAGGTATTGCCAATGGCTACACCTTC. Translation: CASSLGIANGYTF.

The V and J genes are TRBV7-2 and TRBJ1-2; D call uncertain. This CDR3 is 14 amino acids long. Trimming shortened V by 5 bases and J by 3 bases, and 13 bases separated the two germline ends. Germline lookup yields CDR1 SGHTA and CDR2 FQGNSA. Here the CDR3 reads CASSETPWDYGYTF. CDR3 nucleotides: TGTGCCAGCAGCGAAACTCCATGGGACTATGGCTACACCTTC.

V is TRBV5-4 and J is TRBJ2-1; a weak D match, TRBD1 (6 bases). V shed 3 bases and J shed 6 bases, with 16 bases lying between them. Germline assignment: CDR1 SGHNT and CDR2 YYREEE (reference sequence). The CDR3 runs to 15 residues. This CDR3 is CASSSQGSRGNEQFF. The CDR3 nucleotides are TGTGCCAGCAGCTCACAGGGTTCTCGGGGCAATGAGCAGTTCTTC.

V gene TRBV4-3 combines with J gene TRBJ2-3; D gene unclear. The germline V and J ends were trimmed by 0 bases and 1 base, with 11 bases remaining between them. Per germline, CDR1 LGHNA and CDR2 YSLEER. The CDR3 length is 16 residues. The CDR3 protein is CASSQDRALGTDTQYF. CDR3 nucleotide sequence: TGCGCCAGCAGCCAAGATAGGGCTCTCGGCACAGATACGCAGTATTTT.